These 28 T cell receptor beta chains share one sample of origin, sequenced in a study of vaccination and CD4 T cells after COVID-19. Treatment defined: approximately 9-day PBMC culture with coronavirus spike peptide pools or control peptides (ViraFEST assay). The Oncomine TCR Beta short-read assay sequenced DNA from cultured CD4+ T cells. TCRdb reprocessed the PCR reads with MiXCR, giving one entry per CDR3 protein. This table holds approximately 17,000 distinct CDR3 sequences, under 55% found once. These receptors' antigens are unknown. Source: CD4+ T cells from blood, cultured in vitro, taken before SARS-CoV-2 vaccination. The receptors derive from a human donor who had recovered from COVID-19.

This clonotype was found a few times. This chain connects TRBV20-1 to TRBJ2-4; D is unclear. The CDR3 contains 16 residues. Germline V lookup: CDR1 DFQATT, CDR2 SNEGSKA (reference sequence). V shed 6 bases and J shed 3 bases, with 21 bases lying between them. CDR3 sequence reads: CSAFRATLPSKNIQYF. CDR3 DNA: TGCAGTGCCTTTCGGGCGACCCTGCCGAGCAAAAACATTCAGTACTTC.

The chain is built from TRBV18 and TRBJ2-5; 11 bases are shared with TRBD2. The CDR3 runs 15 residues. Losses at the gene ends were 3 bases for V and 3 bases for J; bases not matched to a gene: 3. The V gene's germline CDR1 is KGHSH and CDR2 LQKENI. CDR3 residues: CASSPNSGREETQYF. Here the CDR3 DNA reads TGTGCCAGCTCACCGAATAGCGGGAGGGAAGAGACCCAGTACTTC.

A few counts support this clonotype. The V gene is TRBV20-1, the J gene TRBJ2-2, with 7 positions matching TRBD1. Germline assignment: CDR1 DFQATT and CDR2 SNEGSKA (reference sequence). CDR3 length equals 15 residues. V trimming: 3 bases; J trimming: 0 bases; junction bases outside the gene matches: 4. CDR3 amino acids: CSARTGTANTGELFF. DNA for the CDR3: TGCAGTGCTAGGACCGGGACAGCGAACACCGGGGAGCTGTTTTTT.

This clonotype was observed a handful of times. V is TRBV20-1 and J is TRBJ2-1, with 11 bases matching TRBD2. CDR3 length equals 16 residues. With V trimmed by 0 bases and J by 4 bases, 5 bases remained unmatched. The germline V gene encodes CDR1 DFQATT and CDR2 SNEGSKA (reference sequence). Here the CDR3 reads CSARDAGLAAYNEQFF. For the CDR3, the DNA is TGCAGTGCTAGAGATGCGGGACTAGCGGCTTACAATGAGCAGTTCTTC.

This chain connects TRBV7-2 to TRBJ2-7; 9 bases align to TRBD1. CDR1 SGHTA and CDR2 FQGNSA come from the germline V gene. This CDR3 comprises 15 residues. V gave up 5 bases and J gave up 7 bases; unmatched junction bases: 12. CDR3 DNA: TGTGCCAGCAGCCCGAATACGGACAGGGGATGGGAGCAGTACTTC. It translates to CASSPNTDRGWEQYF.

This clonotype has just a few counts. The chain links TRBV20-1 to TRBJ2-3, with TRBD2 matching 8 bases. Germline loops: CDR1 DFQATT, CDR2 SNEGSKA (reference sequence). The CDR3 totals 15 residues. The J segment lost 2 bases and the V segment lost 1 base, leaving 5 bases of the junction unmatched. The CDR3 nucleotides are TGCAGTGCTAGAGCGCGGGGGGTAACCACAGATACGCAGTATTTT. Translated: CSARARGVTTDTQYF.

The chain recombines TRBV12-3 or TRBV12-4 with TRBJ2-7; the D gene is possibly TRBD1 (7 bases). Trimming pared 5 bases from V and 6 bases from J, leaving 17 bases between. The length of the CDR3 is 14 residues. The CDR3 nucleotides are TGTGCCAGCAGTCCGGGGGACAGATACTCCGAGCAGTACTTC. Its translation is CASSPGDRYSEQYF.

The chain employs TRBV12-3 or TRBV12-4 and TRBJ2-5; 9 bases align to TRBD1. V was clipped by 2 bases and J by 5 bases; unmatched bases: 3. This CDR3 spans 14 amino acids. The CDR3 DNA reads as TGTGCCAGCAGTTTAAGGGACAGGGTGGAGACCCAGTACTTC. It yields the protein CASSLRDRVETQYF.

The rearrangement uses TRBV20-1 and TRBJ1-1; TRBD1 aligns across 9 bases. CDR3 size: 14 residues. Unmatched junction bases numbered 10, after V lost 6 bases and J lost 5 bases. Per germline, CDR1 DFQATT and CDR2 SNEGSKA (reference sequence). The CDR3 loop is CSADSTGGNTEAFF. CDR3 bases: TGCAGTGCCGACTCGACAGGGGGGAATACTGAAGCTTTCTTT.

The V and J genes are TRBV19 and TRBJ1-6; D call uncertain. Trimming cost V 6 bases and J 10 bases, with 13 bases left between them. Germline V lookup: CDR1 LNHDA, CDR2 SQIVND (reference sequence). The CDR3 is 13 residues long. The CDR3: CASRAPTRSPLHF. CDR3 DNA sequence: TGTGCCAGTAGGGCCCCGACAAGGTCACCCCTCCACTTT.

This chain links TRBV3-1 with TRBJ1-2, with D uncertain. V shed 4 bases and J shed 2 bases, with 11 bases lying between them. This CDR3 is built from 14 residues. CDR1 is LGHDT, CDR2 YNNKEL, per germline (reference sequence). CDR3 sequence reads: CASSPTPENYGYTF. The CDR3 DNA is TGTGCCAGCAGCCCAACCCCAGAGAACTATGGCTACACCTTC.

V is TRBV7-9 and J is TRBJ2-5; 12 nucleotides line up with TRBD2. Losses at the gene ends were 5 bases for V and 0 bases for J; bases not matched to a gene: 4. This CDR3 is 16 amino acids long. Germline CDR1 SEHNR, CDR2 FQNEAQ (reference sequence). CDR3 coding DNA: TGTGCCAGCAGCCCCCGACTAGCGGGGGACCAAGAGACCCAGTACTTC. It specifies CASSPRLAGDQETQYF.

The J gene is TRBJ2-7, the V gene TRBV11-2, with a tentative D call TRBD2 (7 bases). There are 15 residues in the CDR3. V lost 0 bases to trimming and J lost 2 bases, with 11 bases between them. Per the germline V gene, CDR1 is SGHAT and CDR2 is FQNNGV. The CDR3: CASSLDRGATYEQYF. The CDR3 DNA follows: TGTGCCAGCAGCTTAGATCGGGGGGCGACCTACGAGCAGTACTTC.

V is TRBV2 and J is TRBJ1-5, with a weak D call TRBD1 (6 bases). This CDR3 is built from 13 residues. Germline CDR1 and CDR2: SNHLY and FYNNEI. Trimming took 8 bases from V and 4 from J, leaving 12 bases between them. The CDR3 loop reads CASGDRRNQPQHF. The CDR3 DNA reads TGTGCCAGCGGCGACAGGAGAAATCAGCCCCAGCATTTT.

The CDR3 sequence: CASSSTGGSSYEQYF. In DNA form, the CDR3 reads TGTGCCAGCAGCTCCACAGGGGGATCCTCCTACGAGCAGTACTTC. This chain joins TRBV7-9 and TRBJ2-7; TRBD1 matches 8 bases. The junction had 5 bases not matched to a gene; V was cut back by 4 bases and J by 0 bases. Looked up from germline, CDR1 is SEHNR and CDR2 is FQNEAQ (reference sequence). This CDR3 comprises 15 residues.

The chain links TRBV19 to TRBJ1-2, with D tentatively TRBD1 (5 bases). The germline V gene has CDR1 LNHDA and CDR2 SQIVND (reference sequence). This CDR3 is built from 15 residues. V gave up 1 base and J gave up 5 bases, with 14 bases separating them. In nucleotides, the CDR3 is TGTGCCAGTAGTATAGCGGGACGGGAGATATATGGCTACACCTTC. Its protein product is CASSIAGREIYGYTF.

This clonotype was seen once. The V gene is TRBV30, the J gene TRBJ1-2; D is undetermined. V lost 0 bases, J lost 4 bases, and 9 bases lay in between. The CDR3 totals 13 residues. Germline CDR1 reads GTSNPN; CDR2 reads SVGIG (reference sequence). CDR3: CAWSVSSGYGYTF. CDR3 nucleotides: TGTGCCTGGAGTGTTTCGTCTGGCTATGGCTACACCTTC.

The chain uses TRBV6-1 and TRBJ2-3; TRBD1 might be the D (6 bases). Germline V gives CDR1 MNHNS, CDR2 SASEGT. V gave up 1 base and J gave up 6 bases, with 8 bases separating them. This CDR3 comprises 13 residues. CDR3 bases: TGTGCCAGCAGTGAAGTTCAGGGGGATACGCAGTATTTT. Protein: CASSEVQGDTQYF.

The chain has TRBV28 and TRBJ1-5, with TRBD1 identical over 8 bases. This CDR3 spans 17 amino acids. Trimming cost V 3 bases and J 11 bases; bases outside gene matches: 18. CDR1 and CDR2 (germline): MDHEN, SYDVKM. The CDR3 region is CASSLVWSDRDKEAQHF. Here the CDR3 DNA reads TGTGCCAGCAGTTTGGTTTGGTCGGACAGGGACAAAGAGGCCCAGCATTTT.

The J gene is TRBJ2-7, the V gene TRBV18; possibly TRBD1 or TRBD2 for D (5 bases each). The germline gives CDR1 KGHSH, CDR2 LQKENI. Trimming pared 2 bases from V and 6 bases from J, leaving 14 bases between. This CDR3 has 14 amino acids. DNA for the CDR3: TGTGCCAGCTCACCAAGCAGCAGGGACCGCGAGCAGTACTTC. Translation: CASSPSSRDREQYF.

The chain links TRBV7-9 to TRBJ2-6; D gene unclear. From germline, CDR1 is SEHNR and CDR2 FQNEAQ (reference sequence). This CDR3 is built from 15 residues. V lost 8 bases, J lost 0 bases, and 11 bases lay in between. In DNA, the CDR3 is TGTGCCAGCGGGGTAACTGGCTCTGGGGCCAACGTCCTGACTTTC. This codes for CASGVTGSGANVLTF.

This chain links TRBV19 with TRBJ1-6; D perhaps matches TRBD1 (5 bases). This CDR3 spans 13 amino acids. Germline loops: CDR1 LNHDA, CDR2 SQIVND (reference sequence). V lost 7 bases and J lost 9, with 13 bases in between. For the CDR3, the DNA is TGTGCCAGTAACGGAATTAGGGGTTCACCCCTCCACTTT. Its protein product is CASNGIRGSPLHF.

This chain's CDR3 is CATQVGGGVQPQHF. The CDR3 DNA reads as TGTGCCACCCAGGTTGGGGGGGGGGTCCAGCCCCAGCATTTT. The V gene is TRBV10-3, the J gene TRBJ1-5; maybe TRBD1 (5 bases). The length of the CDR3 is 14 residues. V was cut by 10 bases and J by 7 bases, with 20 bases left in between. Germline V lookup: CDR1 ENHRY, CDR2 SYGVKD.

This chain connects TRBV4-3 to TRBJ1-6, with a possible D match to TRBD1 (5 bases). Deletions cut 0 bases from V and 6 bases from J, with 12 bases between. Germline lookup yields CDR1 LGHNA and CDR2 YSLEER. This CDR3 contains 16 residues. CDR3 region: CASSQDPPGGNSPLHF. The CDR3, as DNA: TGCGCCAGCAGCCAAGATCCCCCGGGGGGTAATTCACCCCTCCACTTT.

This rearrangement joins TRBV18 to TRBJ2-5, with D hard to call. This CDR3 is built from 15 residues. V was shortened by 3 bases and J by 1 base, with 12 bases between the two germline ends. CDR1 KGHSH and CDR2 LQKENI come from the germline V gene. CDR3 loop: CASSPRALGQETQYF. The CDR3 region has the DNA TGTGCCAGCTCACCCCGGGCCCTCGGCCAAGAGACCCAGTACTTC. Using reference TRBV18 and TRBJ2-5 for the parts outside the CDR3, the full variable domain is NAGVMQNPRHLVRRRGQEARLRCSPMKGHSHVYWYRQLPEEGLKFMVYLQKENIIDESGMPKERFSAEFPKEGPSILRIQQVVRGDSAAYFCASSPRALGQETQYFGPGTRLLVL.

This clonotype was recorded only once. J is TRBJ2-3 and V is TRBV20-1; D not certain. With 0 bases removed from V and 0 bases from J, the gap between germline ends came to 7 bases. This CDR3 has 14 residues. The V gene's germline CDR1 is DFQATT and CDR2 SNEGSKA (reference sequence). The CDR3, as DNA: TGCAGTGCTAGAGATCCCAGGAGCACAGATACGCAGTATTTT. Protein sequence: CSARDPRSTDTQYF.

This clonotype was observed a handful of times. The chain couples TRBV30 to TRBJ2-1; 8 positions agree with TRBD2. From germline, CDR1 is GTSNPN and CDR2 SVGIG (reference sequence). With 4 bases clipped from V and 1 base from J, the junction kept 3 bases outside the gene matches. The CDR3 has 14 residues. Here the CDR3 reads CAWNCGGSYNEQFF. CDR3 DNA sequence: TGTGCCTGGAACTGCGGGGGGTCCTACAATGAGCAGTTCTTC.

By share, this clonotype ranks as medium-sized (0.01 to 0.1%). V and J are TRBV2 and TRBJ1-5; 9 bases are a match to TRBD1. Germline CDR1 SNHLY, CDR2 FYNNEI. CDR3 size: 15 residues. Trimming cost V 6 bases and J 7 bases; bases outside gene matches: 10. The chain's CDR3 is CASSLTGGVGQPQHF. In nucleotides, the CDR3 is TGTGCCAGCAGCCTCACAGGGGGCGTAGGCCAGCCCCAGCATTTT.